The clone carrying this T cell receptor (beta chain) was observed at least ten times. What it recognizes is unknown. This library used 300 to 450 ng RNA and molecular barcoded adaptors spanning alpha/delta and beta/gamma chains. One entry per CDR3 protein results from TCRdb running MiXCR on the reads. The sample lists 35,000 to 50,000 distinct CDR3 sequences, 15% to 20% occurring once. This entry comes from a study of read filtering for tumor transcriptome and immune sequencing. Overall study: Among patients, some 17 were male and approximately 15 female, aged about 45 to 90 (mean about 71). Overall study results and limits: Sorted CD138-negative bone marrow cells were not purified T cells.

CDR1 is MNHEY and CDR2 is SVGEGT in the germline V gene. V shed 5 bases and J shed 4 bases, with 17 bases lying between them. The CDR3 extends over 15 amino acids. The specimen was a population of CD138-negative cells sorted from bone marrow. This rearrangement joins TRBV6-2 or TRBV6-3 to TRBJ1-1; perhaps TRBD1 as D (6 bases). This sequence originates from a donor at least 40 years old with multiple myeloma. The CDR3: CASSSLQGYGTEAFF. DNA of the CDR3: TGTGCCAGCAGTAGCCTCCAGGGGTATGGCACTGAAGCTTTCTTT.